This T cell receptor beta chain was documented in a study of shared clonotypes between healthy human individuals. The method was immunoSEQ multiplex PCR; TCRdb's version includes in-frame clones alone and lacks a portion of them. The sample lists hundreds of thousands of clones, under 80% occurring once. Germline CDR1 and CDR2: GTSNPN and SVGIG (reference sequence). The CDR3 loop spans 13 amino acids. Trimming shortened V by 1 base and J by 7 bases, and 14 bases separated the two germline ends. The rearrangement uses TRBV30 and TRBJ2-7, with D possibly being TRBD1 (6 bases). The TCR sequence derives from a woman in her thirties in good health. Sequencing input: memory CD4+ T cells sorted from blood. Subset described: CD45RA-negative fraction. The CDR3 DNA sequence: TGTGCCTGGAGTGCGGGGACAATGGGGGAGCAGTACTTC. It translates to CAWSAGTMGEQYF.